The sequence of this T cell receptor (beta chain) was determined in a study of T cell changes during pregnancy in multiple sclerosis. Germline V gives CDR1 SGHRS, CDR2 YFSETQ. V was cut by 4 bases and J by 5 bases, with 16 bases left in between. The CDR3 sequence is 14 residues long. The table came from immunoSEQ multiplex PCR; TCRdb's copy has only in-frame clones and leaves some out. The repertoire holds more than 80,000 clones, with roughly 95% as singletons. The sequence was collected from a female donor with multiple sclerosis, enrolled in a pregnancy study. The chain uses TRBV5-1 and TRBJ2-7; D perhaps matches TRBD2 (6 bases). The sample was peripheral blood, taken in the second trimester of pregnancy. CDR3 coding DNA: TGCGCCAGCAGCACCGAAGCTCCGGGAGACGAGCAGTACTTC. This sequence encodes CASSTEAPGDEQYF.